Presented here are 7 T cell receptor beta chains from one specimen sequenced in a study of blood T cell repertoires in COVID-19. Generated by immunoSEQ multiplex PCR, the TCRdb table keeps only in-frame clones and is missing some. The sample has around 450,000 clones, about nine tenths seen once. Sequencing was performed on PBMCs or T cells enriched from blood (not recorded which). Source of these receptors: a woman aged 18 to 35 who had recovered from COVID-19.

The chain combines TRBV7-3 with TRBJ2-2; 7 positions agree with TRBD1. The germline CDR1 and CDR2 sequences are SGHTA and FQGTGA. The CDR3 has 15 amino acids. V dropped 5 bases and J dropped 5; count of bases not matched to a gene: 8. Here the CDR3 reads CASSQMTGYTGELFF. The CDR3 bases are TGTGCCAGCAGCCAGATGACAGGGTATACCGGGGAGCTGTTTTTT.

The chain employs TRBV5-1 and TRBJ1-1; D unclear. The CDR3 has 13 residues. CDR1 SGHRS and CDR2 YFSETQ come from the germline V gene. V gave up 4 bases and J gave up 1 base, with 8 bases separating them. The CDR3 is CASSPHENTEAFF. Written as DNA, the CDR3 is TGCGCCAGCAGCCCACACGAGAACACTGAAGCTTTCTTT.

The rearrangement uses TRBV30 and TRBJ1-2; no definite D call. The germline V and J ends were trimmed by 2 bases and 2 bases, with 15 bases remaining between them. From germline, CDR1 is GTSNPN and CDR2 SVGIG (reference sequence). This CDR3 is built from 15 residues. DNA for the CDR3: TGTGCCTGGAGTACAAGAGGACTGGTAAACTATGGCTACACCTTC. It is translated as CAWSTRGLVNYGYTF.

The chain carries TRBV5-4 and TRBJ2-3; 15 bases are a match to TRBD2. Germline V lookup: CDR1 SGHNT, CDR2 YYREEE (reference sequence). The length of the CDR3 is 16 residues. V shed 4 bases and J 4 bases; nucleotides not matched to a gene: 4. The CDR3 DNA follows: TGTGCCAGCAGCCCGGGACTAGCGGGGGGCCCAGATACGCAGTATTTT. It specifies CASSPGLAGGPDTQYF. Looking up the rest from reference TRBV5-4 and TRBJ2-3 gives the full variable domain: ETGVTQSPTHLIKTRGQQVTLRCSSQSGHNTVSWYQQALGQGPQFIFQYYREEENGRGNFPPRFSGLQFPNYSSELNVNALELDDSALYLCASSPGLAGGPDTQYFGPGTRLTVL.

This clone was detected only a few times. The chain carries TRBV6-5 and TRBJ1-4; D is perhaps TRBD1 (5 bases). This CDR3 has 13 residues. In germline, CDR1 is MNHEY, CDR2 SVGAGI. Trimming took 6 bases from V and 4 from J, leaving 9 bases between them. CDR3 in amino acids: CASRGGINEKLFF. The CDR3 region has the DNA TGTGCCAGCAGGGGGGGGATTAATGAAAAACTGTTTTTT.

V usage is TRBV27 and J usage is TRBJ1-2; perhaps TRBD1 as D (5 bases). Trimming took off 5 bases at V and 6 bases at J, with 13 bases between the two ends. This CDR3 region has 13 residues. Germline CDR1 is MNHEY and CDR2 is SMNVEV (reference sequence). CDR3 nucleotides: TGTGCCAGCAGTCTCCTAACAGGCAATGGCTACACCTTC. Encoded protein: CASSLLTGNGYTF.

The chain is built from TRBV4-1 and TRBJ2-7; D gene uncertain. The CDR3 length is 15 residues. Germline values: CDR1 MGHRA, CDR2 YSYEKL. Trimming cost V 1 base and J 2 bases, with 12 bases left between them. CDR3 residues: CASSQGAGVPYEQYF. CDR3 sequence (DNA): TGCGCCAGCAGCCAAGGCGCCGGAGTACCCTACGAGCAGTACTTC.